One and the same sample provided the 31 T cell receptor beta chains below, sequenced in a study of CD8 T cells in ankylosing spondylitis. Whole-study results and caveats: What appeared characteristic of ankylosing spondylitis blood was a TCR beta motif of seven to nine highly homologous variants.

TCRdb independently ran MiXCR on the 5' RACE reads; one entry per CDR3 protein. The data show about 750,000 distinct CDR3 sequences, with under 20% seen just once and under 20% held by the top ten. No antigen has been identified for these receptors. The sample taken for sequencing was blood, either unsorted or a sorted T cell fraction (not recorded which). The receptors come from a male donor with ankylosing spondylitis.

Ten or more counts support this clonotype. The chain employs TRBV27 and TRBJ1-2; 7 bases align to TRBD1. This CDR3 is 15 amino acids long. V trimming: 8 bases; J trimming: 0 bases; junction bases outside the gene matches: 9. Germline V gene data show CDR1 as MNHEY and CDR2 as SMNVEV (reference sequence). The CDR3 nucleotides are TGTGCCAGCTCTAAGGGGGCGCCGGCTAACTATGGCTACACCTTC. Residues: CASSKGAPANYGYTF.

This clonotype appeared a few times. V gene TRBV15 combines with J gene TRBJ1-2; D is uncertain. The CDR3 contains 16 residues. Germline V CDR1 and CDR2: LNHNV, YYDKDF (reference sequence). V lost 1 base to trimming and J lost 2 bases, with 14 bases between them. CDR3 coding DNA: TGTGCCACCAGCAGAGGAGACTCAGGAGGAAACTATGGCTACACCTTC. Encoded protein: CATSRGDSGGNYGYTF.

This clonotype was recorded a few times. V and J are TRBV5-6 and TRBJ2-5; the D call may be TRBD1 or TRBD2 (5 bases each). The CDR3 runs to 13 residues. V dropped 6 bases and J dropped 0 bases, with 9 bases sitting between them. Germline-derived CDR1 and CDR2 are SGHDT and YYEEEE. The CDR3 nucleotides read TGTGCCAGCACATGGGGGAACCAAGAGACCCAGTACTTC. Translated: CASTWGNQETQYF.

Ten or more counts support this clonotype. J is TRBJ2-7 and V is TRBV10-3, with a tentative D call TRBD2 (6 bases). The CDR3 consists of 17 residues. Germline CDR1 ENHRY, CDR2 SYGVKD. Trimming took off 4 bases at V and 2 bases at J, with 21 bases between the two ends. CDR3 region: CAISATGVAVRPYEQYF. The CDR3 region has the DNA TGTGCCATCAGTGCGACGGGGGTAGCGGTAAGGCCCTACGAGCAGTACTTC.

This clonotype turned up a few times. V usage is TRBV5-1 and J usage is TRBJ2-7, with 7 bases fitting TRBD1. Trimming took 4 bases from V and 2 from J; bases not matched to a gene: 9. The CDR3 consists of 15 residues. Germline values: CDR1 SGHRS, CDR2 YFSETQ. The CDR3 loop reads CASSVSGTAAYEQYF. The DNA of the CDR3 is TGCGCCAGCAGCGTGTCCGGGACAGCGGCCTACGAGCAGTACTTC.

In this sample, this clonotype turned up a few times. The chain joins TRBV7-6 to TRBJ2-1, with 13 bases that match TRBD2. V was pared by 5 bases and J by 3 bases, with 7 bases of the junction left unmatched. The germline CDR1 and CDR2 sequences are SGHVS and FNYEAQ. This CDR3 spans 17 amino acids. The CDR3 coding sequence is TGTGCCAGCAGCCTCGGACTAGCGGGAGAGTACTACAATGAGCAGTTCTTC. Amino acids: CASSLGLAGEYYNEQFF.

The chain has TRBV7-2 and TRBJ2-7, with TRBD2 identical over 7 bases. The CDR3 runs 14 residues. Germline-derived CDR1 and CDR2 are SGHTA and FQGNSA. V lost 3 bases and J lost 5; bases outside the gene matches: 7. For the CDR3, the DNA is TGTGCCAGCAGCTTTCGGGGGAGGGGCAACGAGCAGTACTTC. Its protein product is CASSFRGRGNEQYF.

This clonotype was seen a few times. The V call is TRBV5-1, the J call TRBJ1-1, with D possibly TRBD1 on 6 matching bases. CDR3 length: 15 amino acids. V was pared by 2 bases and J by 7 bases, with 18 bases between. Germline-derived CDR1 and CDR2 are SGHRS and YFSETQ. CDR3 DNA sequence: TGCGCCAGCAGCTTCCGACAGGAAAAAAAGGGTGAAGCTTTCTTT. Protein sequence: CASSFRQEKKGEAFF.

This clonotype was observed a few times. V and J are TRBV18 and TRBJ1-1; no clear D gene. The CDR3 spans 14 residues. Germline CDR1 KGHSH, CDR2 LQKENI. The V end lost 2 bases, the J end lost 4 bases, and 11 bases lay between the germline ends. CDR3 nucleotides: TGTGCCAGCTCACCAGGATCTATGGGCACTGAAGCTTTCTTT. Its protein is CASSPGSMGTEAFF.

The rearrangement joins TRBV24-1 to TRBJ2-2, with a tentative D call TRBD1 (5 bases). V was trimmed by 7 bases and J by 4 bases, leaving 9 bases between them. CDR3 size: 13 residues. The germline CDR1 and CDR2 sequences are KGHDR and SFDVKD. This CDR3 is CATSAGFTGELFF. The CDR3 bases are TGTGCCACCAGCGCAGGGTTCACCGGGGAGCTGTTTTTT.

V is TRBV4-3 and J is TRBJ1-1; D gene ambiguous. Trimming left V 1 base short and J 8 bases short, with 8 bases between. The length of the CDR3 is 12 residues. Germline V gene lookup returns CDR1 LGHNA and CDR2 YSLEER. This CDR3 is CASSQGSAEAFF. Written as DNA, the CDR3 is TGCGCCAGCAGCCAAGGCTCGGCCGAAGCTTTCTTT.

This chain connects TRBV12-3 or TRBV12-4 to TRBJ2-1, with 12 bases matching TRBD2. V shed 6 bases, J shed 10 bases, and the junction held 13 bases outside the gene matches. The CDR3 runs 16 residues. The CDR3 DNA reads TGTGCCAGCAGCCAGCGGACTAGCGGGACCCCTCCGGAGCAGTTCTTC. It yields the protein CASSQRTSGTPPEQFF.

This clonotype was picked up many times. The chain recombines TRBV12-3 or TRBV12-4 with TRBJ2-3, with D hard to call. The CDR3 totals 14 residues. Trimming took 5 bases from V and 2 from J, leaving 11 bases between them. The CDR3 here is CASSLGRFTDTQYF. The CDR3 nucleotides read TGTGCCAGCAGTCTGGGCCGGTTCACAGATACGCAGTATTTT.

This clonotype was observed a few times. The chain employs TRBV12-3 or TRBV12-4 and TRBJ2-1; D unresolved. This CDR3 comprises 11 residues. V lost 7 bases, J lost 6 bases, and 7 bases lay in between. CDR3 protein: CASKYANEQFF. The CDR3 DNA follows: TGTGCCAGCAAATACGCCAATGAGCAGTTCTTC.

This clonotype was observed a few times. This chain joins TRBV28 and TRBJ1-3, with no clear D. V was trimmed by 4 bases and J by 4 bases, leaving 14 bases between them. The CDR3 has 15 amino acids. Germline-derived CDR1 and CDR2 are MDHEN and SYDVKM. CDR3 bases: TGTGCCAGCAGTTCCCGAGACAAAAAAGGAAACACCATATATTTT. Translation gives CASSSRDKKGNTIYF.

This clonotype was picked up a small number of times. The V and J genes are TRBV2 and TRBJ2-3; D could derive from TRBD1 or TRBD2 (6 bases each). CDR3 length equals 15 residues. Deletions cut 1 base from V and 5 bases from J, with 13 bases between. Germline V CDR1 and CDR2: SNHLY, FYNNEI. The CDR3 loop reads CASSEERGAIDTQYF. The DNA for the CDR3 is TGTGCCAGCAGTGAAGAGAGGGGGGCGATAGATACGCAGTATTTT.

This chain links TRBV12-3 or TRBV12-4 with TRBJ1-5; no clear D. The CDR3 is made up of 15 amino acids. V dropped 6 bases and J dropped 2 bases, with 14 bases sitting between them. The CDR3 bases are TGTGCCAGCAGCCAGAGCCCGGCCGGCAATCAGCCCCAGCATTTT. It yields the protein CASSQSPAGNQPQHF.

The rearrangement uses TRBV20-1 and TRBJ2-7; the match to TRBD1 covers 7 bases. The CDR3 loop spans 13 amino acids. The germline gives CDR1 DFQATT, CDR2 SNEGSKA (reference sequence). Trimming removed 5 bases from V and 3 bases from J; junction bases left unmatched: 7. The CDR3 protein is CSAQRTGIYEQYF. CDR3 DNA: TGCAGTGCTCAGAGGACAGGTATCTACGAGCAGTACTTC.

The CDR3 here is CASRVPGQGFYEQYF. DNA for the CDR3: TGTGCCAGCAGAGTGCCGGGACAGGGGTTTTACGAGCAGTACTTC. The chain employs TRBV6-2 or TRBV6-3 and TRBJ2-7; 10 bases fit TRBD1. Per germline, CDR1 MNHEY and CDR2 SVGEGT. The CDR3 is 15 residues long. Germline trimming cut 6 bases from V and 4 bases from J; bases unmatched to any gene: 9.

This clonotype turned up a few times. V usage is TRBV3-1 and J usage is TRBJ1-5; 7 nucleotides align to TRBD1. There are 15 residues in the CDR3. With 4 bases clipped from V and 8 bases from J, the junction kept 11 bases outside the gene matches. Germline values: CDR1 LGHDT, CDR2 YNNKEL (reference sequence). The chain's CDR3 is CASSRNGNRGEPQHF. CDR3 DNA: TGTGCCAGCAGCCGAAACGGGAACAGGGGAGAGCCCCAGCATTTT.

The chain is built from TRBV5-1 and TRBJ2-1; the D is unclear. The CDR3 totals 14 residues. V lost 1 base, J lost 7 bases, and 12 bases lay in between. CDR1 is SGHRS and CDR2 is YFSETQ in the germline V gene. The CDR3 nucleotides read TGCGCCAGCAGCTTGTCCCGACCCAATAATGAGCAGTTCTTC. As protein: CASSLSRPNNEQFF.

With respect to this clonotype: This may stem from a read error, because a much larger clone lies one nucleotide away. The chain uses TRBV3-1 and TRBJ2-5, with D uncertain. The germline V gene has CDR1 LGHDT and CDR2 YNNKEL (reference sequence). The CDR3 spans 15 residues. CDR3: CATSPTLAAQETQYF. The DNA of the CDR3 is TGTGCCACCAGCCCTACTCTGGCAGCCCAAGAGACCCAGTACTTC.

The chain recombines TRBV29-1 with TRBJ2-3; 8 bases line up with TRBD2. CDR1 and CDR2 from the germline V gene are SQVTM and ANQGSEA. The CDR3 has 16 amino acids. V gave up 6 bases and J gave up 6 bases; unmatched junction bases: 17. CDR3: CSVPKSLAGRKDTQYF. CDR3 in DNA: TGCAGCGTCCCCAAATCCCTAGCGGGTCGGAAGGATACGCAGTATTTT.

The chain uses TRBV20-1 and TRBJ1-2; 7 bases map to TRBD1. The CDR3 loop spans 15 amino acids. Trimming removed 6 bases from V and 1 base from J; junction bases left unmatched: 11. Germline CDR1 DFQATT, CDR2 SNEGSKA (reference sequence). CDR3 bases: TGCAGTGCCACCCTTGACAGGGAGGGTAACTATGGCTACACCTTC. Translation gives CSATLDREGNYGYTF.

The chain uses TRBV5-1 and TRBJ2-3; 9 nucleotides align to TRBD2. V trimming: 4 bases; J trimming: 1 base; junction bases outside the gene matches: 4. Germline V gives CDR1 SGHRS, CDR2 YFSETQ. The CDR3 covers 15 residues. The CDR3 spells CASSHSGSGTDTQYF. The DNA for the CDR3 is TGCGCCAGCAGCCATAGCGGGAGTGGCACAGATACGCAGTATTTT.

The CDR3 coding sequence is TGTGCCAGTAGCATACTAGCGGATTCCTACAATGAGCAGTTCTTC. Its protein product is CASSILADSYNEQFF. The chain carries TRBV19 and TRBJ2-1, with 8 positions matching TRBD2. Germline CDR1 reads LNHDA; CDR2 reads SQIVND (reference sequence). J gave up 1 base and V 6 bases, and 5 bases lay outside the gene matches. The CDR3 loop spans 15 amino acids.

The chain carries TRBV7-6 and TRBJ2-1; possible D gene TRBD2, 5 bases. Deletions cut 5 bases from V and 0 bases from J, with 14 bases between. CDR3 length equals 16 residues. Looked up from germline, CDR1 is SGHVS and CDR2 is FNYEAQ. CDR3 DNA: TGTGCCAGCAGCATGGGAGCGCCGAGCTCCTACAATGAGCAGTTCTTC. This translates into CASSMGAPSSYNEQFF.

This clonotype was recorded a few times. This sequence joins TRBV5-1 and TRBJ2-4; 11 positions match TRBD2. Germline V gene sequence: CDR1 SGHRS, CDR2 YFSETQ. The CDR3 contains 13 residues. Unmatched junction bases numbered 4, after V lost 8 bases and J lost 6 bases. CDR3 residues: CASRLAGTNIQYF. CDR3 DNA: TGCGCCAGTCGACTAGCGGGAACAAACATTCAGTACTTC.

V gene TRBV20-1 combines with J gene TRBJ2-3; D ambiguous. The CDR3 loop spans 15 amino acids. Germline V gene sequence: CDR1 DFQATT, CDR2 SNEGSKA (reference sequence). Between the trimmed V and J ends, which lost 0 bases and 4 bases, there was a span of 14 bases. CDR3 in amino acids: CSARDPGRVSDTQYF. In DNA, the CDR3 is TGCAGTGCTAGAGATCCGGGCCGCGTTTCAGATACGCAGTATTTT.

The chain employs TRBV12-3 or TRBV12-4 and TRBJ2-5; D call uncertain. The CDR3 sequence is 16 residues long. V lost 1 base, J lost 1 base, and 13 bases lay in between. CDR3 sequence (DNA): TGTGCCAGCAGTTTAGTCCTCGCGGCTACCCAAGAGACCCAGTACTTC. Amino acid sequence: CASSLVLAATQETQYF.

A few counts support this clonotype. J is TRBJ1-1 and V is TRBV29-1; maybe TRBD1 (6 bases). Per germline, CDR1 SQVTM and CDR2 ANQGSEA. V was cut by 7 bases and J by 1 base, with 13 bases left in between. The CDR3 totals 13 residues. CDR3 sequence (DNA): TGCAGCGCTCGCAGGGGTCCGAACACTGAAGCTTTCTTT. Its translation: CSARRGPNTEAFF.